The T cell receptor (beta chain) described here comes from a study of OX40 agonist ivuxolimab in advanced cancers. Study details: Earlier anti-PD-1, anti-PD-L1 or anti-CTLA-4 therapy was permitted; about 38% had received some.

The CDR3 totals 15 residues. CDR1 and CDR2 from the germline V gene are SGHNT and YYREEE (reference sequence). With 2 bases clipped from V and 8 bases from J, the junction kept 8 bases outside the gene matches. Findings and caveats of the study: Nonresponders included some who also had low normalized T-cell clonal expansion.

TCRdb's copy holds only in-frame clones and misses some; the assay was immunoSEQ multiplex PCR. The repertoire includes 30,000 to 40,000 clones, about nine tenths of them detected once, and 36% sits in the top ten. For this clone: Antigen: not known.

The sample here was CD4+ or CD8+ T cells sorted from blood, taken in a trial of the OX40 agonist ivuxolimab. The source is an adult with an advanced solid tumor such as melanoma, head and neck, liver or kidney cancer. J is TRBJ2-1 and V is TRBV5-4; 9 bases agree with TRBD2. CDR3 coding DNA: TGTGCCAGCAGCTTTGGGACTAGCCCGTCGGATGAGCAGTTCTTC. It is translated as CASSFGTSPSDEQFF.